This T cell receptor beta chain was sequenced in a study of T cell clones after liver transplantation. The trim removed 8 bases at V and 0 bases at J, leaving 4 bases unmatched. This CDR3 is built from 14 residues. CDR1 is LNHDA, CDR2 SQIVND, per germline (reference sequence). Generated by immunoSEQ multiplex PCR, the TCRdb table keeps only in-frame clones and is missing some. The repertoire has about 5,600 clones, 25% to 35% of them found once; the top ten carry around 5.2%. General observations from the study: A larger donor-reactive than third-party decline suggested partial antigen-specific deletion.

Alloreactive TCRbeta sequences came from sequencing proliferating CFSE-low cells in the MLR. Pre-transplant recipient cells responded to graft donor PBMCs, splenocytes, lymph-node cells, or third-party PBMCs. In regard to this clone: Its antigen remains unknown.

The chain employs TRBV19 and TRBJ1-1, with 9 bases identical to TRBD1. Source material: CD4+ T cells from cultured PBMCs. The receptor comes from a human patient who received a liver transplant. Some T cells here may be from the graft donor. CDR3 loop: CASATGGLNTEAFF. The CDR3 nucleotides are TGTGCCAGTGCTACAGGGGGCCTGAACACTGAAGCTTTCTTT.